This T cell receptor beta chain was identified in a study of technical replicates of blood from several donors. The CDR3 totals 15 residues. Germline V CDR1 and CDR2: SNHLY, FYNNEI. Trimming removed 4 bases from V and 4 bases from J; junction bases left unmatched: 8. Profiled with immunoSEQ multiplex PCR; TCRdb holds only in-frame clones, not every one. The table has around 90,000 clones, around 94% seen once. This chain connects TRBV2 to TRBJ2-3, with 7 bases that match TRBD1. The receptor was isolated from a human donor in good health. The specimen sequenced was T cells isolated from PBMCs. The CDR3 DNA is TGTGCCAGCAGTGCTTTCACTACAGGGGCAGATACGCAGTATTTT. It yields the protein CASSAFTTGADTQYF.